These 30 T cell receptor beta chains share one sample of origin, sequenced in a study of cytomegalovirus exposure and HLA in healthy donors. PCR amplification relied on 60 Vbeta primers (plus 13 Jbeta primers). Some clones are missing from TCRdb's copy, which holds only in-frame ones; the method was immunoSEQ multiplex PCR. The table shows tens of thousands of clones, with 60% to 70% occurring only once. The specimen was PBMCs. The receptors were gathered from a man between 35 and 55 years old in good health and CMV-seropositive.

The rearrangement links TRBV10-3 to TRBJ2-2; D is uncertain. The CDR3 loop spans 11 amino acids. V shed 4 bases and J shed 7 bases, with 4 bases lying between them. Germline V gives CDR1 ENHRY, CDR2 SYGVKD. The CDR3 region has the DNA TGTGCCATCAGTGGAGACGGGGAGCTGTTTTTT. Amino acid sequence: CAISGDGELFF.

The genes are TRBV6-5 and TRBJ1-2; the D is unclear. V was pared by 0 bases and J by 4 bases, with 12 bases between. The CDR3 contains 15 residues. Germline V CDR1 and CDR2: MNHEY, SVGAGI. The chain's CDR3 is CASSYSVRQPYGYTF. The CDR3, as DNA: TGTGCCAGCAGTTACTCAGTGAGGCAGCCCTATGGCTACACCTTC.

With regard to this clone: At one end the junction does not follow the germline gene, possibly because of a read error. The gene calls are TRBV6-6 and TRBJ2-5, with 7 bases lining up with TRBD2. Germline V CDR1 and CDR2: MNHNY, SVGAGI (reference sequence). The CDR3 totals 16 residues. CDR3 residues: CASTLHLRDYQETPYF. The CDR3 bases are TGTGCCAGCACCTTACACCTCCGGGACTATCAAGAGACCCCGTACTTC.

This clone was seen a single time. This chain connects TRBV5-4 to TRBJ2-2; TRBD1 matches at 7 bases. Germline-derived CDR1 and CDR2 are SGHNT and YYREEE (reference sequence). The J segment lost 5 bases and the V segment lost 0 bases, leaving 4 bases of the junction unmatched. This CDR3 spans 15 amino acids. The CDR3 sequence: CASSLGTGGTGELFF. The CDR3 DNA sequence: TGTGCCAGCAGCTTGGGGACAGGTGGGACCGGGGAGCTGTTTTTT.

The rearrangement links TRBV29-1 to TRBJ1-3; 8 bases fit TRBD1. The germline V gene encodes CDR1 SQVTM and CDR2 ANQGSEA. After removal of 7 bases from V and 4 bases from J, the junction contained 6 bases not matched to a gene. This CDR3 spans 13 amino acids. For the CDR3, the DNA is TGCAGCGCCCGCCGGGACAGGGGAAACACCATATATTTT. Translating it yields CSARRDRGNTIYF.

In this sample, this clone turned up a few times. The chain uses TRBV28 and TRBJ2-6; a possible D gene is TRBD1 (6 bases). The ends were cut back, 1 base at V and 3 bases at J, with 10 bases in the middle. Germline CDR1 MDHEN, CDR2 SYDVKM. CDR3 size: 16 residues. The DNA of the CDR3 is TGTGCCAGCAGTTTATTCAGGGGTTATGGGGCCAACGTCCTGACTTTC. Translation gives CASSLFRGYGANVLTF.

CDR3 protein: CASRPPAEGTDTQYF. The DNA of the CDR3 is TGTGCCAGCAGACCCCCCGCGGAGGGGACAGATACGCAGTATTTT. The genes are TRBV6-6 and TRBJ2-3; tentative D call: TRBD2 (6 bases). V gave up 6 bases and J gave up 3 bases, with 16 bases separating them. Germline values: CDR1 MNHNY, CDR2 SVGAGI (reference sequence). The CDR3 totals 15 residues.

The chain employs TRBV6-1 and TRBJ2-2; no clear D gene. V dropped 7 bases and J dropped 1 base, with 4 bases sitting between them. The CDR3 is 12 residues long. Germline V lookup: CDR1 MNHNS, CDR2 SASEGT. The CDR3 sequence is CASTRNTGELFF. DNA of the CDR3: TGTGCCAGCACCCGGAACACCGGGGAGCTGTTTTTT.

CDR3 nucleotide sequence: TGTGCCTGGAGTGGACAGCTAAACACTGAAGCTTTCTTT. Its protein product is CAWSGQLNTEAFF. V is TRBV30 and J is TRBJ1-1; D possibly corresponds to TRBD1 (5 bases). V shed 1 base and J shed 2 bases, with 8 bases lying between them. The CDR3 consists of 13 residues. Germline lookup yields CDR1 GTSNPN and CDR2 SVGIG (reference sequence).

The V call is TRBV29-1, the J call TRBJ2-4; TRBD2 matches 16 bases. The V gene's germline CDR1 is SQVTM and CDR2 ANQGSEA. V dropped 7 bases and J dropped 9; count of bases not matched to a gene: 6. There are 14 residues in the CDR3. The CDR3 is CSAGTSGGAGIQYF. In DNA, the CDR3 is TGCAGCGCCGGGACTAGCGGGGGGGCTGGCATTCAGTACTTC.

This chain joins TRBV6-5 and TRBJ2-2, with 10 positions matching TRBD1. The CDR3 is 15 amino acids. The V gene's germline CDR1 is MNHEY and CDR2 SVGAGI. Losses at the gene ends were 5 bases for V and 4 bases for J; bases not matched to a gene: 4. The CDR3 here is CASSRQGAATGELFF. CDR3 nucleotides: TGTGCCAGCAGTAGACAGGGGGCAGCCACCGGGGAGCTGTTTTTT.

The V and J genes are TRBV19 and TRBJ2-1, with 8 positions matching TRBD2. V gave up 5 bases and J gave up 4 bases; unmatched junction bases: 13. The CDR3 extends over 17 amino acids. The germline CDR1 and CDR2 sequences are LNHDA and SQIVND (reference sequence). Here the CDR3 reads CASSGSRAGGLYNEQFF. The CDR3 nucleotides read TGTGCCAGTAGTGGGTCCCGGGCGGGGGGACTATACAATGAGCAGTTCTTC.

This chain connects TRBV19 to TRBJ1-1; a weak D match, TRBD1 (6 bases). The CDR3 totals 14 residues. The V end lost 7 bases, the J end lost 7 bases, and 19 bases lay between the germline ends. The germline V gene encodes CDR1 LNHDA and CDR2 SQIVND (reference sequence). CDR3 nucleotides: TGTGCCAGTACCGTCAGGGGACCTATTAGTGAAGCTTTCTTT. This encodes CASTVRGPISEAFF.

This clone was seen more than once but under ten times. CDR3 nucleotide sequence: TGTGCCAGCAGCGTAGGGGGGGGTGGGTACACTGAAGCTTTCTTT. Protein sequence: CASSVGGGGYTEAFF. This rearrangement joins TRBV9 to TRBJ1-1, with D tentatively TRBD1 (5 bases). The CDR3 extends over 15 amino acids. V was cut by 0 bases and J by 3 bases, with 12 bases left in between. Per germline, CDR1 SGDLS and CDR2 YYNGEE.

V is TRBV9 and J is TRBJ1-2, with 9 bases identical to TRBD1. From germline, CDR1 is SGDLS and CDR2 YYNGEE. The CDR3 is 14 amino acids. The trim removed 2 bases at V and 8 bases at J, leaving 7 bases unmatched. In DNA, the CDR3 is TGTGCCAGCAGCGTGATGGGACAGGGAGAAGGCTACACCTTC. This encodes CASSVMGQGEGYTF.

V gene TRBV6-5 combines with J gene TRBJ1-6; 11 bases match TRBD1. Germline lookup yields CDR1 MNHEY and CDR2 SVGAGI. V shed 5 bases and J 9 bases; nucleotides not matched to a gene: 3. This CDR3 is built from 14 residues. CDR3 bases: TGTGCCAGCAGTCCGGGACAGGGGGTTTCACCCCTCCACTTT. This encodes CASSPGQGVSPLHF.

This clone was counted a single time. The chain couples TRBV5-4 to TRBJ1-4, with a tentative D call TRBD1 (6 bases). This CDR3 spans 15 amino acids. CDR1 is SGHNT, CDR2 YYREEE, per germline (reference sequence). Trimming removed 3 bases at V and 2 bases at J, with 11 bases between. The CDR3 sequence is CASSSKQGTNEKLFF. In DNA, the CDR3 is TGTGCCAGCAGCTCCAAACAGGGCACTAATGAAAAACTGTTTTTT.

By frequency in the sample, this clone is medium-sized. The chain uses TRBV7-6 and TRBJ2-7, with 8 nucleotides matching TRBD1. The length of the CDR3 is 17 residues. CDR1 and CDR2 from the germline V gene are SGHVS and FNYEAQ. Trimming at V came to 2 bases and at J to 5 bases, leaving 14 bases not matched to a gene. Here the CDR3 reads CASSLITGGSDPNEQYF. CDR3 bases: TGTGCCAGCAGCTTAATAACAGGGGGATCGGACCCCAACGAGCAGTACTTC.

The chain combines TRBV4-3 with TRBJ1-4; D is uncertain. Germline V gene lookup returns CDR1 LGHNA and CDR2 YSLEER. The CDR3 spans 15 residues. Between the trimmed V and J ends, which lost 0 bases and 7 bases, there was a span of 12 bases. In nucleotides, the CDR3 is TGCGCCAGCAGCCAAGATCTCACAACCAGTGAAAAACTGTTTTTT. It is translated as CASSQDLTTSEKLFF.

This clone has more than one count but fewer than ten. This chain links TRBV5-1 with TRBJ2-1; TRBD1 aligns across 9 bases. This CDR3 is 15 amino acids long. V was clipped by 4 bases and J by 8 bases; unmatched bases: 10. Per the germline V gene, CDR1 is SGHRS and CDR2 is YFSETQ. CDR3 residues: CASSVDGTGYDEQFF. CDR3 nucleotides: TGCGCCAGCAGCGTCGACGGGACAGGGTACGATGAGCAGTTCTTC. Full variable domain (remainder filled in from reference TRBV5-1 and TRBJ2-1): KAGVTQTPRYLIKTRGQQVTLSCSPISGHRSVSWYQQTPGQGLQFLFEYFSETQRNKGNFPGRFSGRQFSNSRSEMNVSTLELGDSALYLCASSVDGTGYDEQFFGPGTRLTVL.

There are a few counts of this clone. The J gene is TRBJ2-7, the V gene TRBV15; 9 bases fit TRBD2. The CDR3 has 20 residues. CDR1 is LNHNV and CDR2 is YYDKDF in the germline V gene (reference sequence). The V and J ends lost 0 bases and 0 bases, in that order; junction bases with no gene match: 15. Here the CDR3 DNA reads TGTGCCACCAGCAGAGATCTTCGTCTAGCGGGACCCCGGGACTCCTACGAGCAGTACTTC. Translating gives CATSRDLRLAGPRDSYEQYF.

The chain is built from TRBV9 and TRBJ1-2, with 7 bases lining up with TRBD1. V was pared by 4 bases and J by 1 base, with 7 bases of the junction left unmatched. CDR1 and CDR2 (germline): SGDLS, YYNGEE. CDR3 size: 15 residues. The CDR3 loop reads CASSPGDRNNYGYTF. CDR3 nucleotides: TGTGCCAGCAGCCCCGGGGACAGAAATAACTATGGCTACACCTTC.

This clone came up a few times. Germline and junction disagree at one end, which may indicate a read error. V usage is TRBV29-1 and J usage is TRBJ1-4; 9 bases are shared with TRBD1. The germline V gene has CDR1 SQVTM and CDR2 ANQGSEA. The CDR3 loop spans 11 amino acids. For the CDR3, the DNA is TGCAGCGTTGAATCCCGGGACAGGGAGGGTTTT. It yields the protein CSVESRDREGF.

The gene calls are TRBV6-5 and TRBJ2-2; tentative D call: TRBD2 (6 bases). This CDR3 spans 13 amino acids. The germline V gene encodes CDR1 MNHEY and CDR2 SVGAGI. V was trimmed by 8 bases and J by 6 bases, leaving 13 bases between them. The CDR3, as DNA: TGTGCCAGCCGTGGAGGGTTTCCCGGGGAGCTGTTTTTT. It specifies CASRGGFPGELFF.

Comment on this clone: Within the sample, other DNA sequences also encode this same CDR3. The CDR3 DNA sequence: TGTGCCAGCAGCTTAGTGGGGACAGGGGATCAGCCCCAGCATTTT. Translated: CASSLVGTGDQPQHF. The chain combines TRBV7-2 with TRBJ1-5; 10 positions agree with TRBD1. Trimming removed 1 base from V and 5 bases from J; junction bases left unmatched: 2. This CDR3 spans 15 amino acids. From germline, CDR1 is SGHTA and CDR2 FQGNSA.

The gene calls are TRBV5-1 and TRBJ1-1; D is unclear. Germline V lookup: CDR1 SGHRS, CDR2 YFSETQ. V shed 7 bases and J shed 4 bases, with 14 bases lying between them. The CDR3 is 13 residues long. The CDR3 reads CASHSLMATEAFF. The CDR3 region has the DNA TGCGCCAGCCACAGCCTGATGGCCACTGAAGCTTTCTTT.

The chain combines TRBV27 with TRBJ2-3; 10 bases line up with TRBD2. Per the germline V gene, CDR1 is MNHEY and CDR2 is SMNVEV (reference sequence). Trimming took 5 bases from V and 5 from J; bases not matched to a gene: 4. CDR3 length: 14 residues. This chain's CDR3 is CASSPSGRIDTQYF. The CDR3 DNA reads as TGTGCCAGCAGTCCTAGCGGGAGAATAGATACGCAGTATTTT.

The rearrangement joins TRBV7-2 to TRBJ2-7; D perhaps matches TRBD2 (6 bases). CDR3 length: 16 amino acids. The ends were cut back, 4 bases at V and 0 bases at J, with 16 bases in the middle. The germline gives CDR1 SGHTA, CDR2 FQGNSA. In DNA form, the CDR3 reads TGTGCCAGCAGCTCCTGGACTAAAAGAGGCTCCTACGAGCAGTACTTC. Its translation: CASSSWTKRGSYEQYF.

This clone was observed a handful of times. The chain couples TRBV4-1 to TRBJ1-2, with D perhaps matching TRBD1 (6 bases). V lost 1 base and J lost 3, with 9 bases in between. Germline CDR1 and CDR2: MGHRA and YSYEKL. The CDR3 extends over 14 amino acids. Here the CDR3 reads CASSQGAGDYGYTF. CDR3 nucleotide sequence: TGCGCCAGCAGCCAAGGGGCAGGGGACTATGGCTACACCTTC.

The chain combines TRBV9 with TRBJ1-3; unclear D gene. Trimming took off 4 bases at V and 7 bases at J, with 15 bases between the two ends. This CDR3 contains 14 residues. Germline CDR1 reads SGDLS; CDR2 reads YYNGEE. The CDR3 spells CASSLRMGENTIYF. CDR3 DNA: TGTGCCAGCAGCCTCAGGATGGGTGAGAACACCATATATTTT.